These 2 T cell receptor beta chains came from one sample sequenced in a study of shared clonotypes between healthy human individuals. Sequenced by immunoSEQ multiplex PCR; TCRdb stores in-frame clones only, minus some. Of nearly 2 million clones in the sample, roughly 95% were seen once. Naive CD8 cells were CD45RO-negative, positively selected for CCR7, excluding terminally differentiated effector memory CD45RA+ cells. The specimen sequenced was naive CD8+ T cells sorted from blood. Receptors originate from a man between 18 and 29 years old in good health.

V and J are TRBV19 and TRBJ2-6, with D uncertain. Trimming took off 4 bases at V and 0 bases at J, with 4 bases between the two ends. The CDR3 totals 14 residues. Germline V gives CDR1 LNHDA, CDR2 SQIVND (reference sequence). CDR3 loop: CASSKISGANVLTF. The CDR3 DNA follows: TGTGCCAGTAGTAAGATCTCTGGGGCCAACGTCCTGACTTTC.

The V gene is TRBV5-4, the J gene TRBJ2-7; D unclear. CDR3 length equals 12 residues. Germline V CDR1 and CDR2: SGHNT, YYREEE (reference sequence). Between the trimmed V and J ends, which lost 4 bases and 4 bases, there was a span of 9 bases. CDR3 residues: CASSTGIYEQYF. In DNA, the CDR3 is TGTGCCAGCAGCACCGGAATATACGAGCAGTACTTC.